This TCR beta chain was captured in a study of radiotherapy plus CTLA-4 blockade in lung cancer. This clone occurred a few times. What it binds is not known. Germline V gene sequence: CDR1 MNHNY, CDR2 SVGAGI (reference sequence). This CDR3 comprises 13 residues. Trimming stripped 6 bases from V and 2 bases from J, with 8 bases between. Chemo-refractory metastatic non-small-cell lung cancer patients received focal radiation with ipilimumab CTLA-4 blockade. Notes on the study in general: Once radiotherapy plus ipilimumab had been given, TCR clones derived from tumor expanded in blood. Reports identified early blood T cell clone dynamics, with interferon-beta, as the best response predictor.

Libraries were prepared by immunoSEQ multiplex PCR; TCRdb keeps only in-frame clonotypes and omits some of them. The sample includes around 45,000 clones, 65% to 70% seen only once; the top ten take around 25%. The sequencing here drew on peripheral blood, taken from a patient treated with radiotherapy plus ipilimumab. The clonotype was recovered from a human donor with non-small cell lung cancer who had a partial response to radiotherapy plus ipilimumab. The chain is built from TRBV6-6 and TRBJ1-3; D remains ambiguous. Here the CDR3 DNA reads TGTGCCAGCAGACGGGGAGCTGGAAACACCATATATTTT. Residues: CASRRGAGNTIYF.